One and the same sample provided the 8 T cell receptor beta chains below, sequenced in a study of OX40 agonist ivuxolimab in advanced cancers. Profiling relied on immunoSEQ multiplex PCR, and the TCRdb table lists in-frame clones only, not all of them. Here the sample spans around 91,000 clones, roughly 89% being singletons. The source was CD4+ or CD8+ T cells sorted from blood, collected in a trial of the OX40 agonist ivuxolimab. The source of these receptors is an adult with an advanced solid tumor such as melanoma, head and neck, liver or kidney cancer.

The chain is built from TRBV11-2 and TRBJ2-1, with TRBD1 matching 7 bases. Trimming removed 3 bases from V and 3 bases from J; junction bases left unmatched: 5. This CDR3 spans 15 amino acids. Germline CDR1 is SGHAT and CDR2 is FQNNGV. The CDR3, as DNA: TGTGCCAGCAGCTTCAGGACAGGAAACTACAATGAGCAGTTCTTC. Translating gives CASSFRTGNYNEQFF.

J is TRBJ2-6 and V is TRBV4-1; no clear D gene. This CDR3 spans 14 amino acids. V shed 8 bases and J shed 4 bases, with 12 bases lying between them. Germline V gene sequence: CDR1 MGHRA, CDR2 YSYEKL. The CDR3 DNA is TGCGCCAGCGCTAGTACCCCCGGGGCCAACGTCCTGACTTTC. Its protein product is CASASTPGANVLTF.

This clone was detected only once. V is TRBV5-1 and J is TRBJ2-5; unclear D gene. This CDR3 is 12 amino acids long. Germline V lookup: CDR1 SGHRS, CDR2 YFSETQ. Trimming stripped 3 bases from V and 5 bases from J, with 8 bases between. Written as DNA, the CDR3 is TGCGCCAGCAGCTCCCCCCCGGAGACCCAGTACTTC. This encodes CASSSPPETQYF.

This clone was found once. The CDR3 DNA reads as TGTGCCAGCAGCTTCGGGACATGGAACACTGAAGCTTTCTTT. Translation gives CASSFGTWNTEAFF. This chain uses TRBV7-2 with TRBJ1-1; tentatively, D is TRBD1 (6 bases). CDR1 is SGHTA and CDR2 is FQGNSA in the germline V gene. The CDR3 sequence is 14 residues long. Trimming stripped 3 bases from V and 1 base from J, with 9 bases between.

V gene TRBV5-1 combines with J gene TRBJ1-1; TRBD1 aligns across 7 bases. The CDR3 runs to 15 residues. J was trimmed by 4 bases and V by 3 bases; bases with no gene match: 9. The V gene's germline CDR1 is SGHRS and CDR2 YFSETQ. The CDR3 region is CASSSWGQRGTEAFF. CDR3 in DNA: TGCGCCAGCAGCTCGTGGGGACAGCGGGGCACTGAAGCTTTCTTT.

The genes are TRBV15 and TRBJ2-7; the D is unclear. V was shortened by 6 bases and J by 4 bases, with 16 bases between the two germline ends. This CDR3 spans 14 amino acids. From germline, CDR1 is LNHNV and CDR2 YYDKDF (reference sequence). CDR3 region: CATRGPGKEYEQYF. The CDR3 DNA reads TGTGCCACCAGAGGTCCTGGGAAAGAATACGAGCAGTACTTC.

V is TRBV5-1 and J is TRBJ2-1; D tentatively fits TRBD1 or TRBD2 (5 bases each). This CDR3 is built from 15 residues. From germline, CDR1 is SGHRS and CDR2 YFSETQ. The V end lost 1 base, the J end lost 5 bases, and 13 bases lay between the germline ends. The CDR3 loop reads CASSLRPGTDNEQFF. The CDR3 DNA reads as TGCGCCAGCAGCTTGAGACCCGGGACCGACAATGAGCAGTTCTTC. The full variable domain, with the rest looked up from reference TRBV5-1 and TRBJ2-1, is KAGVTQTPRYLIKTRGQQVTLSCSPISGHRSVSWYQQTPGQGLQFLFEYFSETQRNKGNFPGRFSGRQFSNSRSEMNVSTLELGDSALYLCASSLRPGTDNEQFFGPGTRLTVL.

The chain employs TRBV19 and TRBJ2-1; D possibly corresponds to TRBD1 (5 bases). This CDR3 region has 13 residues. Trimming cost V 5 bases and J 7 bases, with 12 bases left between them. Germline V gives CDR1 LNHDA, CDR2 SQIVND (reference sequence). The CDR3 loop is CASSPQGWNEQFF. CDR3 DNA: TGTGCCAGTAGTCCGCAGGGTTGGAATGAGCAGTTCTTC.